Listed below are T cell receptor beta chains from one sample, sequenced in a study of siplizumab effects on memory and regulatory T cells. Measured with immunoSEQ multiplex PCR; TCRdb has only the in-frame clones, and not every one. The sample has about 110,000 clones; 92% are singletons. Sequencing input: Tregs sorted from blood. All receptors come from a human donor in good health. Each CDR3 is given with its conserved first and last residue. A D gene is named only where the DNA matches it firmly. A clone size is listed for some rows: how often the clone was seen (once, few, many), or a class if it is expanded.

cdr3_nt	cdr3_aa	clone_size	j_call	d_call	v_call
TGCGCCAGCAGCTACCAAGCGGGGGGCACAGATACGCAGTATTTT	CASSYQAGGTDTQYF	once	TRBJ2-3	TRBD2	TRBV5-1
TGTGCCAGCAGTGACCGGGGGTCCCTGGCAGATACGCAGTATTTT	CASSDRGSLADTQYF	.	TRBJ2-3	.	TRBV2
TGCGCCAGCAGCGAAAGCGGGAGGACTTGGCGATCTGCCTACGAGCAGTACTTC	CASSESGRTWRSAYEQYF	.	TRBJ2-7	TRBD2	TRBV10-2
TGTGCCACCAGCAGAGATCTTACAGGGCGCCCTAATGAAAAACTGTTTTTT	CATSRDLTGRPNEKLFF	.	TRBJ1-4	.	TRBV15
TGTGCCAGCAGCTCCAGGGTGGAGGGCCTTTTTGTCCCCTACAATGAGCAGTTCTTC	CASSSRVEGLFVPYNEQFF	.	TRBJ2-1	.	TRBV7-3
TGTGCCAGCAGCTTGGTCCTCAACCAGGGGGGCACCGGGGAGCTGTTTTTT	CASSLVLNQGGTGELFF	few	TRBJ2-2	.	TRBV5-6
TGTGCCAGCAGCTTAGAAGCAGGGAGCTCCTACGAGCAGTACTTC	CASSLEAGSSYEQYF	once	TRBJ2-7	.	TRBV7-6
TGTGCCAGCAGTTACTCCTTCGGTGGAACCGGGGAGCTGTTTTTT	CASSYSFGGTGELFF	.	TRBJ2-2	.	TRBV6-5
TGTGCCAGCAGCCCTAACAGCTACGAGCAGTACTTC	CASSPNSYEQYF	.	TRBJ2-7	.	TRBV7-6
TGTGCCAGCAGTGAAGCGGGAGCAGGGGAGACCCAGTACTTC	CASSEAGAGETQYF	.	TRBJ2-5	.	TRBV6-1
TGTGCCAGCAGCTTAGACGGTTCTAGTGAAGCTTTCTTT	CASSLDGSSEAFF	.	TRBJ1-1	.	TRBV7-9
TGTGCCAGTAGTATTAGTAGCAATCAGCCCCAGCATTTT	CASSISSNQPQHF	.	TRBJ1-5	.	TRBV19
TGCAGCGTTGAAGATTGGGGACAGGGGGCCTACGAGCAGTACTTC	CSVEDWGQGAYEQYF	.	TRBJ2-7	TRBD1	TRBV29-1
TGTGCCAGTAGTACGCGACAGTTTAATCAGCCCCAGCATTTT	CASSTRQFNQPQHF	.	TRBJ1-5	.	TRBV19
TGCGCCAGCAGGTCGGGCGGCTCCCTCCCGCAGTACTTC	CASRSGGSLPQYF	.	TRBJ2-7	.	TRBV5-1
TGTGCCGTACCACAGGGTTTCACTGAAGCTTTCTTT	CAVPQGFTEAFF	.	TRBJ1-1	.	TRBV19
TGTGCCAGCAGTTCCCGGGACATACTGGGGGGGACTGAAGCTTTCTTT	CASSSRDILGGTEAFF	.	TRBJ1-1	.	TRBV27
TGTGCCAGCAGTCCGTCTCTCCCCCCTCACTATGGCTACACCTTC	CASSPSLPPHYGYTF	.	TRBJ1-2	.	TRBV6-5
TGTGCCAGCAGCTACGACAGGGGAGGAGGGCAGCCCCAGCATTTT	CASSYDRGGGQPQHF	once	TRBJ1-5	TRBD1	TRBV6-1
TGTGCCACCAGCAGAGGACGCTTGACAGGACATCAGCCCCAGCATTTT	CATSRGRLTGHQPQHF	.	TRBJ1-5	.	TRBV15
TGCGCCAGCAGCTTCGACGGAATGAACACTGAAGCTTTCTTT	CASSFDGMNTEAFF	.	TRBJ1-1	.	TRBV5-1
TGTGCCAGCAGCTTAACCGGGACAGGGTCCTACAATGAGCAGTTCTTC	CASSLTGTGSYNEQFF	.	TRBJ2-1	TRBD1	TRBV11-3
TGTGCCAGCGGGGGAACCCACGGGGAGCAGTACTTC	CASGGTHGEQYF	few	TRBJ2-7	.	TRBV6-1
TGTGCCAGCAGCCTAACAGGGTGGAAGACCGGTGAGCAGTTCTTC	CASSLTGWKTGEQFF	.	TRBJ2-1	.	TRBV6-1
TGTGCCAGCAGCCTATGGGGGGACAGGGGGTTGGAGACCCAGTACTTC	CASSLWGDRGLETQYF	.	TRBJ2-5	TRBD1	TRBV11-1
TGTGCCGCCAACCGGGACTCGTCCTACAATGAGCAGTTCTTC	CAANRDSSYNEQFF	.	TRBJ2-1	.	TRBV7-8
TGTGCCAGCAGCTTAGGGGGGACCCTCGGCAATGAGCAGTTCTTC	CASSLGGTLGNEQFF	.	TRBJ2-1	.	TRBV11-3
TGTGCCAGCAGCCAACATTGGGAGGGAGGCTACACCTTC	CASSQHWEGGYTF	.	TRBJ1-2	.	TRBV14
TGTGCCAGCAGCACCTCAGCGGGGTACGTTTCCACAGATACGCAGTATTTT	CASSTSAGYVSTDTQYF	.	TRBJ2-3	TRBD2	TRBV5-4
TGCGCCAGCAGTCGGAGACTAGCGGGAGACGGTGCAGATACGCAGTATTTT	CASSRRLAGDGADTQYF	.	TRBJ2-3	TRBD2	TRBV10-1
TGTGCCACCAGCAGAGATCTGGCAACCGGGACTAGCGGATACAATGAGCAGTTCTTC	CATSRDLATGTSGYNEQFF	.	TRBJ2-1	TRBD2	TRBV15
TGCGCCAGCAGCTTGTCATCTGGGGCCCCCTCCTACGAGCAGTACTTC	CASSLSSGAPSYEQYF	.	TRBJ2-7	.	TRBV5-1
TGTGCCAGCAGCCCGGGCCATAAGGGGCCCGGTGAGCAGTTCTTC	CASSPGHKGPGEQFF	.	TRBJ2-1	.	TRBV11-3
TGTGCCAGCAGCTTAGGAGGACAGGTCTACAATCAGCCCCAGCATTTT	CASSLGGQVYNQPQHF	.	TRBJ1-5	TRBD1	TRBV7-4
TGTGCCATACAGGGAACCCACACCGGGGAGCTGTTTTTT	CAIQGTHTGELFF	once	TRBJ2-2	.	TRBV6-5
TGTGCCAGCAGCTTGGGGAATCAGCCCCAGCATTTT	CASSLGNQPQHF	.	TRBJ1-5	.	TRBV5-4
TGCGCCAGCAGCTTGCCTAGTATAGGTGGCTACACCTTC	CASSLPSIGGYTF	.	TRBJ1-2	.	TRBV5-1
TGTGCCAGTAGTGCCGGGACAGCCTATTCGAACACTGAAGCTTTCTTT	CASSAGTAYSNTEAFF	.	TRBJ1-1	TRBD1	TRBV19
TGCGCCAGCAGCTCCGTGAACACTGAAGCTTTCTTT	CASSSVNTEAFF	.	TRBJ1-1	.	TRBV5-1
TGTGCCAGCAGAAGGACAGGGGAAGGGGGTGAGACCCAGTACTTC	CASRRTGEGGETQYF	.	TRBJ2-5	TRBD1	TRBV6-4
TGTGCCAGCAGTTTTGGCAATCAGCCCCAGCATTTT	CASSFGNQPQHF	.	TRBJ1-5	.	TRBV28
TGCGCCAGCAGCTTGGGTACACTGACAGGCAGATACGAGCAGTACTTC	CASSLGTLTGRYEQYF	.	TRBJ2-7	.	TRBV5-1
TGTGCCAGCAGCTTAGTACCACCCCCAGGGAGCGGCCCCACAGATACGCAGTATTTT	CASSLVPPPGSGPTDTQYF	.	TRBJ2-3	.	TRBV7-8
TGCGCCAGCAGCGGGATAGGCCTTATCTACACCTTC	CASSGIGLIYTF	few	TRBJ1-2	.	TRBV5-1
TGCAGCGTTGAGGGGGAGGGGGGACAAGAGACCCAGTACTTC	CSVEGEGGQETQYF	once	TRBJ2-5	.	TRBV29-1
TGTGCCAGCAGCCTCATGGGACAGGGGGCGCATGAGCAGTACTTC	CASSLMGQGAHEQYF	.	TRBJ2-7	TRBD1	TRBV14
TGTGCCAGTACCAGGCGGTCCGGGACAGCAAAAGAAAAACTGTTTTTT	CASTRRSGTAKEKLFF	.	TRBJ1-4	TRBD1	TRBV19
TGTGCCAGCAGTTTATCGGGGCGGCTTAGCACAGATACGCAGTATTTT	CASSLSGRLSTDTQYF	.	TRBJ2-3	.	TRBV27
TGTGCCAGTAGTGCCCAGGGGGATAATTCACCCCTCCACTTT	CASSAQGDNSPLHF	.	TRBJ1-6	TRBD1	TRBV19
TGTGCCAGCAGCTCCCAGACAGGGTACGCTTTCTTT	CASSSQTGYAFF	once	TRBJ1-1	TRBD1	TRBV7-9
TGTGCCAGCAGTTCCCCGCTAGCGGGAGACGATACGCAGTATTTT	CASSSPLAGDDTQYF	.	TRBJ2-3	TRBD2	TRBV6-5
TGCGCCAGCAGCCCGGGGACTAGCGGGATGAATGAGCAGTTCTTC	CASSPGTSGMNEQFF	.	TRBJ2-1	TRBD2	TRBV5-1
TGTGCCAGCTCACTACAGGACGCGAAGGGCTACACCTTC	CASSLQDAKGYTF	.	TRBJ1-2	.	TRBV18